Below are 15 T cell receptor beta chains sequenced from a single sample in a study of blood T cell repertoires in COVID-19. This table comes from immunoSEQ multiplex PCR, and its TCRdb copy is limited to in-frame clones, with some not included. In the table there are about 260,000 clones, about 86% of which are singletons. The material sequenced was peripheral blood. These receptors originate from a man in his thirties or forties with active or convalescent COVID-19.

The chain joins TRBV3-1 (or the pseudogene TRBV3-2) to TRBJ2-3; TRBD2 agrees at 13 bases. V lost 4 bases and J lost 5; bases outside the gene matches: 9. The CDR3 consists of 17 residues. From germline, CDR1 is LGHDT and CDR2 YNNKEL (reference sequence). The DNA of the CDR3 is TGTGCCAGCAGCCGCGGACTAGCGGGGGCCGGGGGAGATACGCAGTATTTT. Translating gives CASSRGLAGAGGDTQYF.

This chain uses TRBV3-1 (or the pseudogene TRBV3-2) with TRBJ2-6, with 10 nucleotides matching TRBD1. CDR3 length: 20 amino acids. CDR1 is LGHDT, CDR2 YNNKEL, per germline (reference sequence). With 4 bases clipped from V and 0 bases from J, the junction kept 12 bases outside the gene matches. CDR3 bases: TGTGCCAGCAGCCGGGACAGGGGTTACCCCCTACTCTCTGGGGCCAACGTCCTGACTTTC. Protein: CASSRDRGYPLLSGANVLTF.

This clone has only one observation. The rearrangement links TRBV5-1 to TRBJ1-6, with 7 positions matching TRBD1. The V and J ends lost 0 bases and 6 bases, in that order; junction bases with no gene match: 6. Germline V CDR1 and CDR2: SGHRS, YFSETQ. The CDR3 covers 16 residues. The CDR3 spells CASSLASAGGNSPLHF. CDR3 DNA: TGCGCCAGCAGCTTGGCCTCGGCAGGGGGTAATTCACCCCTCCACTTT.

This chain uses TRBV19 with TRBJ2-1; 8 bases fit TRBD1. With V trimmed by 7 bases and J by 5 bases, 13 bases remained unmatched. CDR3 length equals 16 residues. Germline loops: CDR1 LNHDA, CDR2 SQIVND (reference sequence). The CDR3 loop is CASTPGWGQDNNEQFF. CDR3 bases: TGTGCCAGTACCCCAGGTTGGGGACAGGATAACAATGAGCAGTTCTTC.

The chain couples TRBV6-5 to TRBJ2-7; 7 bases agree with TRBD1. Germline CDR1 MNHEY, CDR2 SVGAGI. CDR3 size: 13 residues. With 7 bases clipped from V and 3 bases from J, the junction kept 6 bases outside the gene matches. Here the CDR3 reads CASTRGTDYEQYF. The CDR3 DNA reads TGTGCCAGCACCCGAGGGACAGACTACGAGCAGTACTTC.

This chain connects TRBV5-4 to TRBJ2-7, with 11 nucleotides matching TRBD2. The CDR3 consists of 18 residues. The V segment lost 0 bases and the J segment 1 base; nucleotides outside the gene matches: 9. Germline assignment: CDR1 SGHNT and CDR2 YYREEE (reference sequence). DNA of the CDR3: TGTGCCAGCAGCTTGGCCCCGGTAGCGGGGGGGCTGTCCTACGAGCAGTACTTC. Translated, it gives CASSLAPVAGGLSYEQYF.

The chain couples TRBV10-2 to TRBJ1-6, with D hard to call. Trimming removed 3 bases from V and 4 bases from J, with 16 bases in between. There are 17 residues in the CDR3. Germline V CDR1 and CDR2: WSHSY, SAAADI. CDR3: CASSDTAKAGYNSPLHF. CDR3 sequence (DNA): TGCGCCAGCAGTGATACGGCCAAGGCCGGGTATAATTCACCCCTCCACTTT.

This chain joins TRBV5-8 and TRBJ1-4, with D possibly being TRBD1 (6 bases). CDR1 and CDR2 (germline): SGHTS, YDEGEE. V was cut by 0 bases and J by 5 bases, with 8 bases left in between. The CDR3 covers 14 residues. CDR3 sequence: CASSLGDINEKLFF. The CDR3 DNA reads as TGTGCCAGCAGCTTGGGGGACATAAATGAAAAACTGTTTTTT.

This chain links TRBV20-1 with TRBJ2-3, with D uncertain. CDR1 is DFQATT, CDR2 SNEGSKA, per germline (reference sequence). The CDR3 runs 10 residues. The ends were cut back, 3 bases at V and 4 bases at J, with 2 bases in the middle. In nucleotides, the CDR3 is TGCAGTGCTAGCGCAGATACGCAGTATTTT. Translated, it gives CSASADTQYF.

The chain recombines TRBV20-1 with TRBJ2-1; a weak D match, TRBD2 (6 bases). Trimming cost V 3 bases and J 5 bases, with 23 bases left between them. The length of the CDR3 is 17 residues. Germline CDR1 and CDR2: DFQATT and SNEGSKA (reference sequence). CDR3 nucleotides: TGCAGTGCTAGTCTCCCCCGCGGGGCCTCCGCCCACAATGAGCAGTTCTTC. Residues: CSASLPRGASAHNEQFF.

V is TRBV6-1 and J is TRBJ1-2; 11 positions agree with TRBD1. With 0 bases clipped from V and 4 bases from J, the junction kept 7 bases outside the gene matches. This CDR3 comprises 17 residues. Germline V gene lookup returns CDR1 MNHNS and CDR2 SASEGT. The CDR3 here is CASSEAMDRGQAYGYTF. CDR3 sequence (DNA): TGTGCCAGCAGTGAAGCCATGGACAGGGGGCAGGCCTATGGCTACACCTTC.

The chain's CDR3 is CASSPLGTSYEQYF. CDR3 nucleotides: TGTGCCAGCAGCCCCCTCGGGACTAGCTACGAGCAGTACTTC. The chain couples TRBV11-2 to TRBJ2-7; TRBD2 agrees at 8 bases. J lost 3 bases, V lost 5 bases, and 6 bases had no gene match. Germline V gene data show CDR1 as SGHAT and CDR2 as FQNNGV. The CDR3 is 14 amino acids.

This chain uses TRBV9 with TRBJ1-1; 7 bases agree with TRBD1. Germline V CDR1 and CDR2: SGDLS, YYNGEE. Trimming removed 4 bases from V and 3 bases from J; junction bases left unmatched: 9. This CDR3 has 15 amino acids. This CDR3 is CASSPAGGSDTEAFF. CDR3 nucleotide sequence: TGTGCCAGCAGCCCAGCAGGGGGGTCGGACACTGAAGCTTTCTTT.

The chain combines TRBV14 with TRBJ1-2; unclear D gene. This CDR3 is built from 14 residues. Looked up from germline, CDR1 is SGHDN and CDR2 is FVKESK. V lost 1 base and J lost 2, with 8 bases in between. CDR3 nucleotides: TGTGCCAGCAGCCAAGTCAGGTCGAACTATGGCTACACCTTC. Amino acid sequence: CASSQVRSNYGYTF. The entire variable domain, with the rest obtained from reference TRBV14 and TRBJ1-2, is as follows: EAGVTQFPSHSVIEKGQTVTLRCDPISGHDNLYWYRRVMGKEIKFLLHFVKESKQDESGMPNNRFLAERTGGTYSTLKVQPAELEDSGVYFCASSQVRSNYGYTFGSGTRLTVV.

The chain is built from TRBV3-1 (or the pseudogene TRBV3-2) and TRBJ1-4; possibly TRBD1 for D (5 bases). V was clipped by 0 bases and J by 0 bases, with 5 bases between them. The germline gives CDR1 LGHDT, CDR2 YNNKEL (reference sequence). This CDR3 region has 15 residues. In DNA form, the CDR3 reads TGTGCCAGCAGCCAAGAAGGGGCAACTAATGAAAAACTGTTTTTT. As protein: CASSQEGATNEKLFF.